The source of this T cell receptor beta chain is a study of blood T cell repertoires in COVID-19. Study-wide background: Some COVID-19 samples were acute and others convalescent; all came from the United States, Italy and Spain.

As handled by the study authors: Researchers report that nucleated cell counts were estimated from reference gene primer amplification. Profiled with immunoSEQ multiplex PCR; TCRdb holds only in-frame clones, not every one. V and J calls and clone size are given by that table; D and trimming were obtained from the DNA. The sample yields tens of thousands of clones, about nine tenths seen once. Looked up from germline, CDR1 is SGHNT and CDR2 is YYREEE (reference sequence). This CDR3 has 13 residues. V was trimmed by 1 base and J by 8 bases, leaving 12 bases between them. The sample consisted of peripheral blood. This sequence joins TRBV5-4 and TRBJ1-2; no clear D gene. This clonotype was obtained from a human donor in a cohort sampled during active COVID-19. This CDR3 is CASSLQDYVGYTF. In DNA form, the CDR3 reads TGTGCCAGCAGCTTGCAGGATTATGTAGGCTACACCTTC.